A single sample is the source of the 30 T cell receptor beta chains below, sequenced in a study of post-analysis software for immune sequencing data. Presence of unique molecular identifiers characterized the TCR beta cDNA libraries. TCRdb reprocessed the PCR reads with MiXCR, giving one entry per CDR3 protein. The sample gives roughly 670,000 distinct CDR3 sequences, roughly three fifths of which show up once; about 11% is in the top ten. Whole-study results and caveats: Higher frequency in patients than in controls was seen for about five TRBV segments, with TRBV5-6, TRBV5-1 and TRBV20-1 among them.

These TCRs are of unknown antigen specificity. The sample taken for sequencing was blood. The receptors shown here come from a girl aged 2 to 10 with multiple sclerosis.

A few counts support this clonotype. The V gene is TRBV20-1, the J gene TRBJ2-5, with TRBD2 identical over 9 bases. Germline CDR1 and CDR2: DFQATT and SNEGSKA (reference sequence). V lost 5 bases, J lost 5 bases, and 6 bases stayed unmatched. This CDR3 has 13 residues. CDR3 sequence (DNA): TGCAGTGCTCTAGCGGGGCCGGGGGAGACCCAGTACTTC. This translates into CSALAGPGETQYF.

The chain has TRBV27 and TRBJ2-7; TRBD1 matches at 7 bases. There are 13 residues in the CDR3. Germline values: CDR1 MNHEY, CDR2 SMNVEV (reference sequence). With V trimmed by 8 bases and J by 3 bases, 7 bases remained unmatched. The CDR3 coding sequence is TGTGCCAGCTGGGGACAGACCTACTACGAGCAGTACTTC. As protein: CASWGQTYYEQYF.

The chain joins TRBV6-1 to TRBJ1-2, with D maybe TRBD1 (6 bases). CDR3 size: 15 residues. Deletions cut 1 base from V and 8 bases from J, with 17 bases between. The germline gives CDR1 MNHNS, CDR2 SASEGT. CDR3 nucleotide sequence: TGTGCCAGCAGTGAAGGTTTCCAGGGGAGCGGGGGCTACACCTTC. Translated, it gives CASSEGFQGSGGYTF.

CDR3 DNA: TGTGCCAGCAGTCGACAGGCAAGGGAATATGGCTACACCTTC. Protein: CASSRQAREYGYTF. J is TRBJ1-2 and V is TRBV27, with D possibly TRBD1 on 6 matching bases. Germline values: CDR1 MNHEY, CDR2 SMNVEV (reference sequence). The CDR3 is 14 residues long. V was cut by 5 bases and J by 5 bases, with 15 bases left in between.

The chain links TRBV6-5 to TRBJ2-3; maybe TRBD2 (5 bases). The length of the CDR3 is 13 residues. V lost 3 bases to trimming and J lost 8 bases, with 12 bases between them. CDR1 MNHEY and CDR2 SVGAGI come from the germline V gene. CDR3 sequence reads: CASSYFIGGTQYF. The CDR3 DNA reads TGTGCCAGCAGTTATTTCATCGGAGGTACGCAGTATTTT.

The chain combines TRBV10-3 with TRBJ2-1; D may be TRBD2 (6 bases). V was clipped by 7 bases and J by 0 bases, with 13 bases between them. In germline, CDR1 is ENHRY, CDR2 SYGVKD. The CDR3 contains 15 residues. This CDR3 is CAITAGHGSYNEQFF. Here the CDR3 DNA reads TGTGCCATCACCGCGGGGCATGGCTCCTACAATGAGCAGTTCTTC.

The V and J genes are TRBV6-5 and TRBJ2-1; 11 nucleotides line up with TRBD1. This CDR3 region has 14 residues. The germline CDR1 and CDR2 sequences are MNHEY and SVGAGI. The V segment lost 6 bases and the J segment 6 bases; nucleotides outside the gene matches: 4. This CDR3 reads CASRFGTGGNEQFF. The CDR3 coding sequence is TGTGCCAGCAGGTTCGGGACAGGGGGCAATGAGCAGTTCTTC.

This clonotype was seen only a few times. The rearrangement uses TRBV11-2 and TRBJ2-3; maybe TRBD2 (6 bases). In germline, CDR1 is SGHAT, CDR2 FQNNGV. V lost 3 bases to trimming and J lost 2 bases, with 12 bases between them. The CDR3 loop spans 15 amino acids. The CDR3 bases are TGTGCCAGCAGCTTGGGCGGCGGGGTCACAGATACGCAGTATTTT. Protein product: CASSLGGGVTDTQYF.

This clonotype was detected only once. The CDR3 sequence: CASSETGTIMAGGLNEQFF. The CDR3 DNA reads TGTGCCAGCAGCGAGACCGGGACTATCATGGCGGGGGGACTAAATGAGCAGTTCTTC. The chain couples TRBV7-6 to TRBJ2-1; TRBD2 agrees at 8 bases. Germline CDR1 SGHVS, CDR2 FNYEAQ. The CDR3 covers 19 residues. The junction had 22 bases not matched to a gene; V was cut back by 5 bases and J by 7 bases.

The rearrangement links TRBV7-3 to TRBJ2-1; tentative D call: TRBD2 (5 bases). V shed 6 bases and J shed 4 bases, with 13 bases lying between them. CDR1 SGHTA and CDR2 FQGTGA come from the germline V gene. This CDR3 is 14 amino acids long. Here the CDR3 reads CASSSPGLYNEQFF. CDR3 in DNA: TGTGCCAGCAGTTCACCCGGACTGTACAATGAGCAGTTCTTC.

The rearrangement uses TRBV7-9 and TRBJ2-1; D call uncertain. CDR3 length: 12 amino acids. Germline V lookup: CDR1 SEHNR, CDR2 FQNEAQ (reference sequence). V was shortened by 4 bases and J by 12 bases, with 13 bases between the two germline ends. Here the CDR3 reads CASSSGPHLQFF. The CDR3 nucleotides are TGTGCCAGCAGCTCCGGGCCCCACTTGCAGTTCTTC.

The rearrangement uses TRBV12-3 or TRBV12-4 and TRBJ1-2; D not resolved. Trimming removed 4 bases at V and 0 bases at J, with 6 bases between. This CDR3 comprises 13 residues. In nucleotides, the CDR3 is TGTGCCAGCAGTTACGTAGCTAACTATGGCTACACCTTC. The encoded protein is CASSYVANYGYTF.

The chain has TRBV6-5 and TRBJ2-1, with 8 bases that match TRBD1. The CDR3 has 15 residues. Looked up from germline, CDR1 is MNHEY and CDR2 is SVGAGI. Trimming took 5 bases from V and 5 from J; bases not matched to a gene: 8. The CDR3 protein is CASSIDRGRNNEQFF. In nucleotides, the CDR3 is TGTGCCAGCAGTATTGACAGGGGCAGAAACAATGAGCAGTTCTTC.

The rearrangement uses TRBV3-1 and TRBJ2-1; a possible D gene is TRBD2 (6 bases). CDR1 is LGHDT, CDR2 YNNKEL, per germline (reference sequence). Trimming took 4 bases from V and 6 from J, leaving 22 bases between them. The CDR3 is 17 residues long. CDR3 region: CASSPREDSIFSNEQFF. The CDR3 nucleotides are TGTGCCAGCAGCCCGAGGGAGGATAGCATCTTTTCCAATGAGCAGTTCTTC.

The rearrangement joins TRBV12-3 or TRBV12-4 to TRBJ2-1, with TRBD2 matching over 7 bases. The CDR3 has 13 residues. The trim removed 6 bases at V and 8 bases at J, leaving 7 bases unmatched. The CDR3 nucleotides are TGTGCCAGCAGCAAGGGAGGGGTCGATGAGCAGTTCTTC. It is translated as CASSKGGVDEQFF.

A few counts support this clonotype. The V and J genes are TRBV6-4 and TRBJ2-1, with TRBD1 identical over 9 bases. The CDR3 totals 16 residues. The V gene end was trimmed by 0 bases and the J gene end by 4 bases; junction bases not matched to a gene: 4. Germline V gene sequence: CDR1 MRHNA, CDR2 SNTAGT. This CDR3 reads CASSDSRGTGYNEQFF. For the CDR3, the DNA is TGTGCCAGCAGTGACTCAAGAGGGACAGGGTACAATGAGCAGTTCTTC.

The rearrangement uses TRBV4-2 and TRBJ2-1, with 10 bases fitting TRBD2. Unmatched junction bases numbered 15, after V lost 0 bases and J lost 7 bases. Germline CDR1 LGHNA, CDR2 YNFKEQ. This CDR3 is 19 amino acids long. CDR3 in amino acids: CASSQDLGVSGRASNEQFF. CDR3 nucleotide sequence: TGTGCCAGCAGCCAAGATTTGGGGGTCAGCGGGAGGGCCTCTAATGAGCAGTTCTTC.

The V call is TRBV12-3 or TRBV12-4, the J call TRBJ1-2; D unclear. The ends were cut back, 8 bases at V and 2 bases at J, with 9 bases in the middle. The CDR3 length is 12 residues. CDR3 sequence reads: CASDGRNYGYTF. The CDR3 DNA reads TGTGCCAGCGACGGACGGAACTATGGCTACACCTTC.

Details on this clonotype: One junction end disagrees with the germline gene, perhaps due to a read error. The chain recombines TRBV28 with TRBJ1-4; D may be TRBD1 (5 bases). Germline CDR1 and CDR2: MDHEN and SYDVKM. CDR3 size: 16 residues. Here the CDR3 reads CASSLKGHLRYERLFF. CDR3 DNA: TGTGCCAGCAGTCTAAAAGGACATCTTAGGTATGAAAGACTGTTTTTT.

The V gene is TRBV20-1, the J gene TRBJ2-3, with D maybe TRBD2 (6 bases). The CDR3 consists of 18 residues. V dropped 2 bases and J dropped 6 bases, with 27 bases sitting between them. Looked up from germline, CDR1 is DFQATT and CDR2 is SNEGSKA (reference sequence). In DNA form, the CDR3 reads TGCAGTGCTAGAAACTCTCACGGGGCGGGGCGTCGCGCGGATACGCAGTATTTT. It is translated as CSARNSHGAGRRADTQYF.

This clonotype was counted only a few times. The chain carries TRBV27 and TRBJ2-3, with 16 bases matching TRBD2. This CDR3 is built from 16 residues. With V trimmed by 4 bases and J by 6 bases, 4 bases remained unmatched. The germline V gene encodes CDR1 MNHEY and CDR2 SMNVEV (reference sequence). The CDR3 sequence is CASSWGTSGGADTQYF. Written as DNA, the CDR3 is TGTGCCAGCAGTTGGGGGACTAGCGGGGGGGCGGATACGCAGTATTTT.

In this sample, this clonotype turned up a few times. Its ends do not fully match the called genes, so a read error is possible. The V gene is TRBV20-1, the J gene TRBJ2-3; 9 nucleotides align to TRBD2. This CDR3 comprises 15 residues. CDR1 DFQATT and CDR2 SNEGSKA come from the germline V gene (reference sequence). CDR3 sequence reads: CGARITSGSTDTQYF. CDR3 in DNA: TGCGGTGCTAGAATCACTAGCGGGTCCACAGATACGCAGTATTTT.

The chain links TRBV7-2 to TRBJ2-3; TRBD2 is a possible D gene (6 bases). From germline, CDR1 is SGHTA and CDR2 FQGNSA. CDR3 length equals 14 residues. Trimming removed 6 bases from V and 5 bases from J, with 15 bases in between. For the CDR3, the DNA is TGTGCCAGCAGTCCCGGGACTCCTGTAGATACGCAGTATTTT. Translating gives CASSPGTPVDTQYF.

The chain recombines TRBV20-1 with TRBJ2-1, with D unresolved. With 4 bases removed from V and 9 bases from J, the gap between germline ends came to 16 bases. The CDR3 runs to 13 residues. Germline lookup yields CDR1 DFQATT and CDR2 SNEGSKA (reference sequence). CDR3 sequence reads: CSAKERLRGEQFF. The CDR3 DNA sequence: TGCAGTGCTAAGGAGAGGCTTCGTGGTGAGCAGTTCTTC.

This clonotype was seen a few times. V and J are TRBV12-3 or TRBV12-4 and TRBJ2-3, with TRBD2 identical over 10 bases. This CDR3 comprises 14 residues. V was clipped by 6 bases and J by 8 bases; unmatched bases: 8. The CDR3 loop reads CASSLAGALGTQYF. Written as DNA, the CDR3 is TGTGCCAGCAGCCTAGCGGGGGCCCTGGGTACGCAGTATTTT.

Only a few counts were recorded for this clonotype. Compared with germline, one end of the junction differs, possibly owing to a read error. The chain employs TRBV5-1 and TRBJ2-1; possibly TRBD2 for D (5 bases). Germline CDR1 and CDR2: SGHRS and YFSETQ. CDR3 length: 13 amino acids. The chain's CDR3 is CASSLGLLNEQFF. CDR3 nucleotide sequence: TGTGCCAGCAGCTTAGGACTTCTTAATGAGCAGTTCTTC.

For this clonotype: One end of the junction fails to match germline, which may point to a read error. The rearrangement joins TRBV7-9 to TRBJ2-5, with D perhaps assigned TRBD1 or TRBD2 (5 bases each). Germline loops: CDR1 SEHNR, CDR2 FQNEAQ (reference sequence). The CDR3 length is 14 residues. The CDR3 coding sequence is TGTGCCAGCAGCTTTTCTGGGGGTGGAGAGATCCAGTACTTC. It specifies CASSFSGGGEIQYF.

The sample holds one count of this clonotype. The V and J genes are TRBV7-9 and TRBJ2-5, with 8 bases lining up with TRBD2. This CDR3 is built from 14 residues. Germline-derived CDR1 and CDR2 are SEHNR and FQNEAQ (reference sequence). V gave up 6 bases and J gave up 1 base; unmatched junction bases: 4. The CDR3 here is CASRLTSGQETQYF. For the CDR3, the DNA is TGTGCCAGCAGGTTAACTAGCGGCCAAGAGACCCAGTACTTC.

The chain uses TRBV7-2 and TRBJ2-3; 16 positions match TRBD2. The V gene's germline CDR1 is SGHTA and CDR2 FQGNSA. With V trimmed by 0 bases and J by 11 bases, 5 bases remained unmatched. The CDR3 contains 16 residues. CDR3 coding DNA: TGTGCCAGCAGCTTAGCACCGGGACTAGCGGGGGGGTTGCAGTATTTT. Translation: CASSLAPGLAGGLQYF.

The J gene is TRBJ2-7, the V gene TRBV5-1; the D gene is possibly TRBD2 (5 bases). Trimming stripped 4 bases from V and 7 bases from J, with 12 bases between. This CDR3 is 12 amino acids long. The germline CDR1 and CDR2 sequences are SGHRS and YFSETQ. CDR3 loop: CASSGGVREQYF. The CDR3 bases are TGCGCCAGCAGCGGAGGTGTGCGGGAGCAGTACTTC.